One and the same sample provided the 30 T cell receptor beta chains below, sequenced in a study of shared clonotypes between healthy human individuals. CD45RO-negative, CCR7-positively selected cells formed the naive CD8 fraction, excluding terminally differentiated effector memory CD45RA+ cells. Here immunoSEQ multiplex PCR was the method, and the copy in TCRdb shows in-frame clones only, minus some. The sample carries about 680,000 clones, 92% recorded once. Material: naive CD8+ T cells sorted from blood. All receptors derive from a man aged 30 to 45 in good health.

The chain joins TRBV2 to TRBJ2-1, with TRBD2 identical over 10 bases. The CDR3 loop spans 16 amino acids. CDR1 SNHLY and CDR2 FYNNEI come from the germline V gene. V was pared by 4 bases and J by 5 bases, with 8 bases of the junction left unmatched. CDR3 in amino acids: CASSVGTSAGNNEQFF. CDR3 nucleotides: TGTGCCAGCAGTGTGGGGACTAGCGCGGGGAACAATGAGCAGTTCTTC. Combining the CDR3 with reference TRBV2 and TRBJ2-1 gives the whole variable domain EPEVTQTPSHQVTQMGQEVILRCVPISNHLYFYWYRQILGQKVEFLVSFYNNEISEKSEIFDDQFSVERPDGSNFTLKIRSTKLEDSAMYFCASSVGTSAGNNEQFFGPGTRLTVL.

V gene TRBV9 combines with J gene TRBJ2-1; 7 bases are shared with TRBD2. CDR3 length equals 16 residues. Germline trimming cut 4 bases from V and 8 bases from J; bases unmatched to any gene: 15. CDR1 is SGDLS and CDR2 is YYNGEE in the germline V gene. The CDR3 here is CASSPRPGLNMHEQFF. The CDR3 DNA sequence: TGTGCCAGCAGCCCTCGTCCGGGACTAAACATGCATGAGCAGTTCTTC.

J is TRBJ2-5 and V is TRBV19; D is possibly TRBD2 (5 bases). Germline CDR1 is LNHDA and CDR2 is SQIVND (reference sequence). Between the trimmed V and J ends, which lost 1 base and 5 bases, there was a span of 14 bases. CDR3 length: 15 amino acids. The CDR3 bases are TGTGCCAGTAGTATAGGAGGGCGCGTGTTGGAGACCCAGTACTTC. It is translated as CASSIGGRVLETQYF.

The chain joins TRBV6-6 to TRBJ2-2; D is possibly TRBD2 (5 bases). V lost 6 bases, J lost 5 bases, and 16 bases lay in between. The CDR3 extends over 15 amino acids. Germline CDR1 is MNHNY and CDR2 is SVGAGI (reference sequence). Here the CDR3 DNA reads TGTGCCAGCAGGGATTTGAGGGATAAAACCGGGGAGCTGTTTTTT. Protein: CASRDLRDKTGELFF.

V gene TRBV15 combines with J gene TRBJ2-1; 7 bases line up with TRBD2. CDR3 length equals 14 residues. Per the germline V gene, CDR1 is LNHNV and CDR2 is YYDKDF (reference sequence). The trim removed 5 bases at V and 12 bases at J, leaving 13 bases unmatched. CDR3 protein: CATSPGLGGSSQFF. The CDR3 DNA reads TGTGCCACCAGCCCTGGACTGGGCGGGAGTTCGCAGTTCTTC.

The genes are TRBV7-9 and TRBJ2-1; 7 bases are a match to TRBD1. This CDR3 is built from 16 residues. The V segment lost 5 bases and the J segment 3 bases; nucleotides outside the gene matches: 10. CDR1 is SEHNR and CDR2 is FQNEAQ in the germline V gene (reference sequence). The CDR3 DNA reads as TGTGCCAGCAGCCATCGCCGGGACAGTCTCTACAATGAGCAGTTCTTC. It specifies CASSHRRDSLYNEQFF.

This sequence joins TRBV13 and TRBJ2-2; 8 nucleotides match TRBD1. CDR1 is PRHDT and CDR2 is FYEKMQ in the germline V gene (reference sequence). The CDR3 is made up of 15 amino acids. With 5 bases clipped from V and 6 bases from J, the junction kept 8 bases outside the gene matches. CDR3 amino acids: CASSGDRGYAGELFF. The CDR3 bases are TGTGCCAGCAGCGGCGACAGGGGTTACGCCGGGGAGCTGTTTTTT. Based on the CDR3 plus reference TRBV13 and TRBJ2-2, the full variable domain is AAGVIQSPRHLIKEKRETATLKCYPIPRHDTVYWYQQGPGQDPQFLISFYEKMQSDKGSIPDRFSAQQFSDYHSELNMSSLELGDSALYFCASSGDRGYAGELFFGEGSRLTVL.

CDR3 DNA sequence: TGTGCCAGCAGATCTGGGACTCGCATAATTGAGCAGTTCTTC. Protein: CASRSGTRIIEQFF. This sequence joins TRBV6-4 and TRBJ2-1; the D gene is possibly TRBD2 (6 bases). The CDR3 extends over 14 amino acids. Trimming pared 6 bases from V and 9 bases from J, leaving 18 bases between. Per the germline V gene, CDR1 is MRHNA and CDR2 is SNTAGT.

The J gene is TRBJ1-1, the V gene TRBV27; TRBD1 matches 7 bases. The CDR3 has 13 residues. J gave up 7 bases and V 3 bases, and 5 bases lay outside the gene matches. Looked up from germline, CDR1 is MNHEY and CDR2 is SMNVEV (reference sequence). CDR3 sequence reads: CASSFDRALEAFF. For the CDR3, the DNA is TGTGCCAGCAGTTTCGACAGGGCCCTTGAAGCTTTCTTT.

V usage is TRBV13 and J usage is TRBJ2-7; the D is unclear. Germline CDR1 and CDR2: PRHDT and FYEKMQ (reference sequence). The V end was cut by 1 base, the J end by 2 bases, with 9 bases between. This CDR3 has 14 amino acids. CDR3 region: CASSLARNPYEQYF. For the CDR3, the DNA is TGTGCCAGCAGCTTAGCCAGGAATCCCTACGAGCAGTACTTC.

This clone was seen once. The chain couples TRBV5-1 to TRBJ2-7, with 9 bases identical to TRBD2. Germline-derived CDR1 and CDR2 are SGHRS and YFSETQ. V lost 0 bases and J lost 3; bases outside the gene matches: 1. The CDR3 covers 14 residues. The DNA of the CDR3 is TGCGCCAGCAGCTTGGGGACTAGCGTCTACGAGCAGTACTTC. As protein: CASSLGTSVYEQYF. Filled out from reference TRBV5-1 and TRBJ2-7, the complete variable domain reads KAGVTQTPRYLIKTRGQQVTLSCSPISGHRSVSWYQQTPGQGLQFLFEYFSETQRNKGNFPGRFSGRQFSNSRSEMNVSTLELGDSALYLCASSLGTSVYEQYFGPGTRLTVT.

The J gene is TRBJ2-7, the V gene TRBV25-1; no reliable D call. The CDR3 is 13 amino acids. Germline assignment: CDR1 MGHDK and CDR2 SYGVNS. V was pared by 6 bases and J by 3 bases, with 12 bases between. The DNA for the CDR3 is TGTGCCAGCAGGGTAGGTGGAAACTACGAGCAGTACTTC. It encodes CASRVGGNYEQYF.

V is TRBV14 and J is TRBJ2-5, with a possible D match to TRBD1 (6 bases). The V end was cut by 4 bases, the J end by 5 bases, with 17 bases between. Germline-derived CDR1 and CDR2 are SGHDN and FVKESK. The CDR3 extends over 15 amino acids. The chain's CDR3 is CASSPSLGGRETQYF. The CDR3 DNA is TGTGCCAGCAGCCCATCGCTTGGGGGCCGGGAGACCCAGTACTTC.

The rearrangement links TRBV19 to TRBJ2-7, with D possibly matching TRBD1 (5 bases). In germline, CDR1 is LNHDA, CDR2 SQIVND (reference sequence). The CDR3 covers 14 residues. V was clipped by 5 bases and J by 3 bases, with 14 bases between them. The CDR3 region has the DNA TGTGCCAGTAGTGGGGCCGACGGTCTCTACGAGCAGTACTTC. As protein: CASSGADGLYEQYF.

The chain recombines TRBV9 with TRBJ2-7; 8 bases agree with TRBD2. The CDR3 loop spans 15 amino acids. Trimming took 0 bases from V and 6 from J; bases not matched to a gene: 8. Germline values: CDR1 SGDLS, CDR2 YYNGEE. In DNA, the CDR3 is TGTGCCAGCAGCGTAGGGGGACTAGGGTTCGGCGAGCAGTACTTC. Protein product: CASSVGGLGFGEQYF.

CDR3 coding DNA: TGTGCCAGCAGCTCACTAGCGGGGGGTAACACCGGGGAGCTGTTTTTT. It codes for CASSSLAGGNTGELFF. V gene TRBV11-3 combines with J gene TRBJ2-2; TRBD2 agrees at 12 bases. There are 16 residues in the CDR3. Germline lookup yields CDR1 SGHNT and CDR2 YENEEA. V was clipped by 4 bases and J by 2 bases; unmatched bases: 2. Full variable domain (rest looked up from reference TRBV11-3 and TRBJ2-2): EAGVVQSPRYKIIEKKQPVAFWCNPISGHNTLYWYLQNLGQGPELLIRYENEEAVDDSQLPKDRFSAERLKGVDSTLKIQPAELGDSAVYLCASSSLAGGNTGELFFGEGSRLTVL.

This sequence joins TRBV15 and TRBJ2-3, with D unclear. The germline gives CDR1 LNHNV, CDR2 YYDKDF (reference sequence). The CDR3 length is 15 residues. Trimming left V 0 bases short and J 6 bases short, with 13 bases between. The CDR3 sequence is CATSRDGPQWDTQYF. CDR3 DNA: TGTGCCACCAGCAGAGATGGACCACAGTGGGATACGCAGTATTTT.

The chain joins TRBV2 to TRBJ2-1; D may be TRBD1 (6 bases). Germline V gives CDR1 SNHLY, CDR2 FYNNEI. V shed 6 bases and J shed 6 bases, with 21 bases lying between them. The length of the CDR3 is 16 residues. CDR3 nucleotides: TGTGCCAGCAGCATGGACCCCAGGGGTCGACGCAATGAGCAGTTCTTC. As protein: CASSMDPRGRRNEQFF.

The chain joins TRBV7-9 to TRBJ2-1, with 8 bases fitting TRBD2. CDR3 length equals 16 residues. Per germline, CDR1 SEHNR and CDR2 FQNEAQ (reference sequence). V gave up 3 bases and J gave up 3 bases; unmatched junction bases: 7. CDR3 protein: CASSFPSGRGYNEQFF. The CDR3 DNA sequence: TGTGCCAGCAGCTTCCCAAGCGGGAGAGGCTACAATGAGCAGTTCTTC.

The chain employs TRBV23-1 and TRBJ2-2; D possibly corresponds to TRBD2 (6 bases). TRBV23-1 is an ORF; its function is uncertain. V dropped 9 bases and J dropped 1 base, with 12 bases sitting between them. CDR3 length: 14 residues. The CDR3 here is CARGRGLNTGELFF. DNA of the CDR3: TGCGCCAGAGGTCGGGGACTGAACACCGGGGAGCTGTTTTTT.

The rearrangement links TRBV5-1 to TRBJ1-1; D not resolved. There are 16 residues in the CDR3. CDR1 is SGHRS, CDR2 YFSETQ, per germline. V lost 5 bases and J lost 2, with 19 bases in between. The CDR3 nucleotides are TGCGCCAGCAGTTTTGTGGGAGCCTTGCTCAACACTGAAGCTTTCTTT. Its translation is CASSFVGALLNTEAFF. Complete variable domain (other parts from reference TRBV5-1 and TRBJ1-1): KAGVTQTPRYLIKTRGQQVTLSCSPISGHRSVSWYQQTPGQGLQFLFEYFSETQRNKGNFPGRFSGRQFSNSRSEMNVSTLELGDSALYLCASSFVGALLNTEAFFGQGTRLTVV.

The chain's CDR3 is CASSSPLVSGELFF. The CDR3 DNA follows: TGTGCCAGCAGCTCCCCCCTAGTGAGCGGGGAGCTGTTTTTT. The chain couples TRBV11-3 to TRBJ2-2, with D unresolved. The V end lost 4 bases, the J end lost 7 bases, and 13 bases lay between the germline ends. The germline V gene has CDR1 SGHNT and CDR2 YENEEA. The CDR3 is made up of 14 amino acids.

This clone came up once. The chain uses TRBV10-3 and TRBJ2-7; either TRBD1 or TRBD2 may fit D (5 bases each). Germline V gene data show CDR1 as ENHRY and CDR2 as SYGVKD. Trimming took off 3 bases at V and 2 bases at J, with 14 bases between the two ends. This CDR3 region has 15 residues. This CDR3 reads CAISERDVGTYEQYF. The CDR3 bases are TGTGCCATCAGTGAACGGGACGTTGGAACCTACGAGCAGTACTTC.

The chain uses TRBV4-1 and TRBJ2-5, with unresolved D. The V and J ends lost 1 base and 1 base respectively, with 13 bases between them. The CDR3 sequence is 16 residues long. Germline CDR1 reads MGHRA; CDR2 reads YSYEKL. The CDR3 coding sequence is TGCGCCAGCAGCCAAGTTGAGAAAGGGATCCAAGAGACCCAGTACTTC. It is translated as CASSQVEKGIQETQYF.

The table lists this clone with a few counts. This chain connects TRBV19 to TRBJ1-5; D is possibly TRBD1 (5 bases). In germline, CDR1 is LNHDA, CDR2 SQIVND (reference sequence). V dropped 3 bases and J dropped 3 bases, with 15 bases sitting between them. This CDR3 region has 16 residues. For the CDR3, the DNA is TGTGCCAGTAGTATCGTGGATGGGGCCTTCAATCAGCCCCAGCATTTT. Translated: CASSIVDGAFNQPQHF.

V gene TRBV11-2 combines with J gene TRBJ2-3; 9 nucleotides match TRBD2. V shed 0 bases and J 2 bases; nucleotides not matched to a gene: 15. The CDR3 is made up of 20 amino acids. Germline V CDR1 and CDR2: SGHAT, FQNNGV. The CDR3 loop reads CASSLDSSGELAGLTDTQYF. CDR3 DNA sequence: TGTGCCAGCAGCTTAGATTCATCGGGGGAACTAGCGGGCCTCACAGATACGCAGTATTTT.

V is TRBV5-6 and J is TRBJ2-1; D gene unclear. Trimming took off 2 bases at V and 10 bases at J, with 10 bases between the two ends. There are 12 residues in the CDR3. From germline, CDR1 is SGHDT and CDR2 YYEEEE. The CDR3 protein is CASSFGRPEQFF. The CDR3 region has the DNA TGTGCCAGCAGCTTCGGACGCCCCGAGCAGTTCTTC.

This clone was recorded only once. The chain uses TRBV19 and TRBJ2-3, with TRBD2 matching 10 bases. The germline CDR1 and CDR2 sequences are LNHDA and SQIVND (reference sequence). The CDR3 runs 16 residues. Trimming removed 3 bases from V and 0 bases from J; junction bases left unmatched: 3. The CDR3 DNA reads TGTGCCAGTAGTATTGCTAGCGGGAGTAGCACAGATACGCAGTATTTT. It translates to CASSIASGSSTDTQYF.

The rearrangement joins TRBV13 to TRBJ2-3, with 11 bases matching TRBD2. Germline trimming cut 0 bases from V and 2 bases from J; bases unmatched to any gene: 7. In germline, CDR1 is PRHDT, CDR2 FYEKMQ (reference sequence). There are 18 residues in the CDR3. CDR3 sequence reads: CASSLGGILAGDTDTQYF. The DNA of the CDR3 is TGTGCCAGCAGCTTAGGGGGAATACTAGCGGGAGACACAGATACGCAGTATTTT.

The chain combines TRBV9 with TRBJ2-1, with D hard to call. Germline CDR1 reads SGDLS; CDR2 reads YYNGEE. V dropped 0 bases and J dropped 5 bases, with 6 bases sitting between them. The CDR3 is made up of 13 amino acids. The chain's CDR3 is CASSVGGHNEQFF. CDR3 DNA sequence: TGTGCCAGCAGCGTAGGGGGTCACAATGAGCAGTTCTTC.